These T cell receptor beta chains were read from a single sample in a study of T cell repertoires in cytomegalovirus infection. TCRdb itself ran the reads through MiXCR, one entry per CDR3 protein. The repertoire holds 740,000 or so distinct CDR3 sequences, with roughly a third as singletons. Sequencing was performed on PBMCs. These receptors came from a human donor in good health (CMV status not recorded). Some clones in this sample may be carry-over from other donors' samples. The CDR3 runs from the conserved cysteine through the conserved F or W. The order of the fields is clone size, CDR3 length, D gene, J gene, V gene, CDR3 protein, CDR3 DNA. The D gene is left open where the match is weak. Rows may omit the clone size; those that give it use once, few, many or a size class.

>NA|14|NA|TRBJ2-4|TRBV19
CASIIGQGWDIQYF
TGTGCCAGTATTATCGGGCAGGGATGGGACATTCAGTACTTC
>few|18|TRBD1|TRBJ2-5|TRBV7-6
CASSSYTLTGVYEETQYF
TGTGCCAGCAGCTCTTATACCCTGACAGGGGTCTATGAAGAGACCCAGTACTTC
>few|13|TRBD1|TRBJ1-5|TRBV20-1
CSAWGTENQPQHF
TGCAGTGCCTGGGGGACAGAGAATCAGCCCCAGCATTTT
>NA|13|TRBD1|TRBJ1-6|TRBV11-1
CASSLTGASPLHF
TGTGCCAGCAGCTTGACAGGGGCTTCACCCCTCCACTTT
>NA|14|NA|TRBJ1-1|TRBV20-1
CSARAGVKISEAFF
TGCAGTGCTAGAGCAGGAGTGAAGATCTCTGAAGCTTTCTTT
>few|17|TRBD1|TRBJ2-2|TRBV7-6
CASSLYWGTGGTGELFF
TGTGCCAGCAGCCTATACTGGGGGACAGGGGGCACCGGGGAGCTGTTTTTT
>few|11|NA|TRBJ1-6|TRBV7-3
CASSSRSPLHF
TGTGCCAGCAGTTCCCGTTCACCCCTCCACTTT
>NA|15|NA|TRBJ1-3|TRBV25-1
CASSDPHFSGNTIYF
TGTGCCAGCAGTGACCCACATTTCTCTGGAAACACCATATATTTT
>NA|13|NA|TRBJ2-7|TRBV7-9
CASGSTRSWEQYF
TGTGCCAGCGGCTCAACCCGTAGTTGGGAGCAGTACTTC
>NA|16|TRBD2|TRBJ2-1|TRBV19
CASSMRTSGPFNEQFF
TGTGCCAGTAGCATGAGGACTAGCGGGCCTTTCAATGAGCAGTTCTTC
>many|17|NA|TRBJ2-6|TRBV7-6
CASSGNRGGSGANVLTF
TGTGCCAGCAGTGGGAACAGGGGGGGCTCTGGGGCCAACGTCCTGACTTTC
>few|15|TRBD1|TRBJ2-7|TRBV19
CASSIVSGTVYEQYF
TGTGCCAGTAGTATAGTTTCCGGGACAGTCTACGAGCAGTACTTC
>NA|16|TRBD1|TRBJ1-4|TRBV7-9
CASSLSGTGRREKLFF
TGTGCCAGCAGCTTATCTGGGACAGGGCGTCGAGAAAAACTGTTTTTT
>few|15|TRBD2|TRBJ2-2|TRBV10-1
CASSGAGEPTGELFF
TGCGCCAGCAGTGGAGCGGGGGAGCCCACCGGGGAGCTGTTTTTT
>NA|16|NA|TRBJ2-2|TRBV4-2
CASSQGPTGLTGELFF
TGTGCCAGCAGCCAAGGTCCTACGGGGCTCACCGGGGAGCTGTTTTTT
>few|14|NA|TRBJ1-2|TRBV7-2
CASSSDRTAYGYTF
TGTGCCAGCAGCTCAGACCGGACGGCCTATGGCTACACCTTC
>NA|16|TRBD1|TRBJ2-7|TRBV12-3/TRBV12-4
CASSLGPDRGSYEQYF
TGTGCCAGCAGTTTGGGGCCGGACAGGGGATCCTACGAGCAGTACTTC
>NA|13|NA|TRBJ1-6|TRBV20-1
CSAKGSNNSPLHF
TGCAGTGCTAAGGGATCCAATAATTCACCCCTCCACTTT
>NA|13|NA|TRBJ2-5|TRBV5-1
CASFISNQETQYF
TGCGCCAGCTTTATCTCTAACCAAGAGACCCAGTACTTC
>few|18|NA|TRBJ2-5|TRBV28
CASSLGGFVGPYSETQYF
TGTGCCAGCAGTTTGGGTGGTTTTGTAGGGCCCTATTCAGAGACCCAGTACTTC
>NA|15|TRBD2|TRBJ2-7|TRBV6-5
CASSYRGDGNYEQYF
TGTGCCAGCAGTTACCGGGGGGACGGAAACTACGAGCAGTACTTC
>NA|12|NA|TRBJ1-1|TRBV11-1
CASSKGGREDFF
TGTGCCAGCAGCAAGGGAGGCAGGGAAGATTTCTTT
>few|16|NA|TRBJ2-6|TRBV27
CASSLRPSLLANVLTF
TGTGCCAGCAGTCTAAGACCCTCTCTGTTGGCCAACGTCCTGACTTTC
>NA|14|TRBD1|TRBJ2-1|TRBV7-8
CASSLGQLDNEQFF
TGTGCCAGCAGCTTGGGACAGCTAGACAATGAGCAGTTCTTC
>NA|17|TRBD2|TRBJ2-1|TRBV12-3/TRBV12-4
CATYRGPLLAGGVEQFF
TGTGCCACTTACAGGGGGCCCCTACTAGCGGGAGGTGTCGAGCAGTTCTTC
>NA|13|NA|TRBJ2-2|TRBV29-1
CSVGAGYTGELFF
TGCAGCGTTGGTGCGGGATACACCGGGGAGCTGTTTTTT
>NA|14|NA|TRBJ2-5|TRBV5-3
CASSSQTGQETQYF
TGTGCCAGCAGCTCGCAGACAGGTCAAGAGACCCAGTACTTC
>NA|15|NA|TRBJ2-1|TRBV7-8
CASSLAPTSYNEQFF
TGTGCCAGCAGCTTAGCGCCAACCTCCTACAATGAGCAGTTCTTC
>NA|13|NA|TRBJ1-5|TRBV29-1
CSVRPGRDQPQHF
TGCAGCGTTCGTCCGGGACGAGATCAGCCCCAGCATTTT
>many|11|NA|TRBJ1-2|TRBV7-2
CASSLQYGYTF
TGTGCCAGCAGCTTACAATATGGCTACACCTTC
>few|14|NA|TRBJ1-1|TRBV11-2
CASSRSFMNTEAFF
TGTGCCAGCAGCCGGAGTTTCATGAACACTGAAGCTTTCTTT
>NA|15|NA|TRBJ1-4|TRBV28
CASSFPGGRNEKLFF
TGTGCCAGCAGTTTCCCTGGCGGGAGGAATGAAAAACTGTTTTTT
>few|14|NA|TRBJ1-6|TRBV7-9
CASSLEQGSSPLHF
TGTGCCAGCAGCTTAGAGCAGGGCTCCTCACCCCTCCACTTT
>NA|14|NA|TRBJ1-1|TRBV2
CAKALRGMNTEAFF
TGTGCCAAAGCACTGCGGGGGATGAACACTGAAGCTTTCTTT
>NA|15|NA|TRBJ1-5|TRBV19
CASRFRLDVGQPQHF
TGTGCCAGTAGGTTCAGGTTAGACGTTGGTCAGCCCCAGCATTTT
>NA|17|TRBD1|TRBJ2-6|TRBV12-3/TRBV12-4
CASSPDRGRSGANVLTF
TGTGCCAGCAGTCCCGACAGGGGGCGATCTGGGGCCAACGTCCTGACTTTC
>NA|12|TRBD2|TRBJ2-3|TRBV7-9
CASSLLAGALYF
TGTGCCAGCAGTTTACTAGCGGGGGCTTTGTATTTT
>few|15|NA|TRBJ1-3|TRBV6-1
CASSSLASSGNTIYF
TGTGCCAGCAGCTCACTAGCTAGCTCTGGAAACACCATATATTTT
>once|14|NA|TRBJ2-3|TRBV20-1
CSASGGTATDTQYF
TGCAGTGCTAGTGGGGGAACCGCCACAGATACGCAGTATTTT
>NA|16|TRBD1|TRBJ2-4|TRBV7-6
CASSPGRGHAKNIQYF
TGTGCCAGCAGCCCCGGCAGGGGGCATGCCAAAAACATTCAGTACTTC
>few|13|NA|TRBJ1-4|TRBV7-6
CASSHDPNEKLFF
TGTGCCAGCAGCCATGACCCCAATGAAAAACTGTTTTTT
>NA|14|NA|TRBJ1-1|TRBV19
CASETGTVKTEAFF
TGTGCCAGTGAGACCGGGACGGTGAAAACTGAAGCTTTCTTT
>NA|15|NA|TRBJ2-3|TRBV11-2
CASSDILMVTDTQYF
TGTGCCAGCAGCGACATTCTAATGGTCACAGATACGCAGTATTTT
>NA|12|NA|TRBJ1-5|TRBV15
CSTSNWEQPKHF
TGTTCAACCAGTAATTGGGAACAGCCCAAGCATTTT
>few|18|TRBD1|TRBJ2-3|TRBV7-6
CASSLFQGTGGFTDTQYF
TGTGCCAGCAGCTTATTCCAGGGGACAGGGGGCTTCACAGATACGCAGTATTTT
>NA|15|NA|TRBJ1-1|TRBV9
CASSHPPGGSAEAFF
TGTGCCAGCAGCCATCCTCCGGGGGGTAGCGCTGAAGCTTTCTTT
>NA|15|NA|TRBJ1-1|TRBV20-1
CSARTSTGQDTEAFF
TGCAGTGCTAGAACATCTACAGGGCAGGACACTGAAGCTTTCTTT
>many|13|NA|TRBJ2-2|TRBV28
CATLQKNTGELFF
TGTGCCACCTTACAAAAAAACACCGGGGAGCTGTTTTTT
>few|14|TRBD1|TRBJ2-7|TRBV4-1
CASSHYRGPYEQYF
TGCGCCAGCAGCCACTACAGGGGACCCTACGAGCAGTACTTC
>few|16|NA|TRBJ2-1|TRBV5-1
CASSFLGTQGRFEQFF
TGCGCCAGCAGCTTTCTCGGGACGCAAGGCAGATTTGAGCAGTTCTTC
>few|19|NA|TRBJ1-5|TRBV28
CASSLFPGLDPYSNQPQHF
TGTGCCAGCAGCCTTTTCCCGGGGTTAGATCCTTATAGCAATCAGCCCCAGCATTTT
>few|17|TRBD1|TRBJ2-7|TRBV4-1
CASSQDMSDRGQYEQYF
TGCGCCAGCAGCCAAGATATGTCGGACAGGGGGCAATACGAGCAGTACTTC
>NA|14|NA|TRBJ2-1|TRBV5-4
CASSSRGSYNEQFF
TGTGCCAGCAGCTCGAGGGGCTCCTACAATGAGCAGTTCTTC
>NA|15|NA|TRBJ2-3|TRBV5-4
CAIKEQGGNTDTQYF
TGTGCCATTAAAGAACAGGGAGGCAACACAGATACGCAGTATTTT
>once|15|NA|TRBJ2-3|TRBV3-1
CASSLSGPEIDTQYF
TGTGCCAGCAGCCTCAGCGGGCCTGAAATAGATACACAGTATTTT
>few|18|TRBD1|TRBJ1-5|TRBV7-8
CASSLAPRGQGGNQPQHF
TGTGCCAGCAGCTTAGCCCCTCGGGGACAGGGAGGCAATCAGCCCCAGCATTTT
>many|12|NA|TRBJ2-7|TRBV7-2
CASSKSRDEQYF
TGTGCCAGCAGCAAATCCAGGGACGAGCAGTACTTC
>few|18|NA|TRBJ2-3|TRBV7-6
CASSPQQPTRSSTDTQYF
TGTGCCAGCAGCCCACAACAGCCAACTAGATCTAGCACAGATACGCAGTATTTT
>few|14|TRBD1|TRBJ2-1|TRBV5-1
CASSLRTGSNEQFF
TGCGCCAGCAGCTTGCGGACAGGGAGCAATGAGCAGTTCTTC